One sample yielded the 11 T cell receptor beta chains listed below, sequenced in a study of T-cell reconstitution after alpha-beta-depleted transplantation in children. The TCRbeta library incorporated unique molecular identifiers. One entry per CDR3 protein results from TCRdb running MiXCR on the PCR reads. In the table there are 440,000 or so distinct CDR3 sequences, approximately 42% of which are singletons. Sequencing used PBMCs, obtained before TCRalphabeta/CD19-depleted stem cell transplant. Source of these receptors: a girl under 10 years old with aplastic anemia, due to receive a stem cell transplant.

The CDR3 DNA reads TGCAGCGTTCTCCGGGAACAGGCACAACCTTTCTACGAGCAGTACTTC. This gives the protein CSVLREQAQPFYEQYF. The chain recombines TRBV29-1 with TRBJ2-7; D is possibly TRBD1 or TRBD2 (5 bases each). V was clipped by 5 bases and J by 3 bases, with 23 bases between them. The CDR3 is 16 amino acids. Germline values: CDR1 SQVTM, CDR2 ANQGSEA.

The chain is built from TRBV20-1 and TRBJ1-6, with a tentative D call TRBD1 (6 bases). Germline values: CDR1 DFQATT, CDR2 SNEGSKA (reference sequence). This CDR3 spans 15 amino acids. The V gene lost 5 bases and the J gene lost 6 bases, with 17 bases spanning the gap. The CDR3, as DNA: TGCAGTGCTCCACAGGGTCTATTACTTAATTCACCCCTCCACTTT. This gives the protein CSAPQGLLLNSPLHF.

This clonotype was seen only a few times. This chain links TRBV20-1 with TRBJ1-5; D remains unclear. From germline, CDR1 is DFQATT and CDR2 SNEGSKA (reference sequence). There are 18 residues in the CDR3. Trimming shortened V by 0 bases and J by 1 base, and 19 bases separated the two germline ends. The CDR3 coding sequence is TGCAGTGCTAGAGATCTCGTGGGCGGGTCTATGAGCAATCAGCCCCAGCATTTT. Translated: CSARDLVGGSMSNQPQHF.

This clonotype appeared many times. The chain is built from TRBV20-1 and TRBJ1-1; tentative D call: TRBD1 (5 bases). The germline V gene has CDR1 DFQATT and CDR2 SNEGSKA (reference sequence). V lost 3 bases and J lost 2, with 10 bases in between. The CDR3 sequence is 13 residues long. The CDR3 coding sequence is TGCAGTGCTAGCTGGGGGTTTAACACTGAAGCTTTCTTT. Its translation: CSASWGFNTEAFF.

This clonotype has more than one count but fewer than ten. This chain uses TRBV10-3 with TRBJ2-7; 15 bases align to TRBD2. The V and J ends lost 0 bases and 5 bases, in that order; junction bases with no gene match: 11. Germline CDR1 is ENHRY and CDR2 is SYGVKD. The CDR3 sequence is 19 residues long. For the CDR3, the DNA is TGTGCCATCAGTGAGTCGTCACCGGGACTAGCGGGGGGCCGTCACGAGCAGTACTTC. It encodes CAISESSPGLAGGRHEQYF.

Concerning this clonotype: The junction departs from the called germline gene at one end, perhaps through a read error. The J gene is TRBJ2-1, the V gene TRBV7-2; 14 bases match TRBD2. The CDR3 sequence is 19 residues long. Germline values: CDR1 SGHTA, CDR2 FQGNSA. The CDR3 loop is CAGSLAGTSGRARKNEQFF. The CDR3 nucleotides read TGTGCCGGCAGCTTAGCCGGGACTAGCGGGAGAGCCAGGAAAAATGAGCAGTTCTTC.

The genes are TRBV12-3 or TRBV12-4 and TRBJ2-7, with D possibly called TRBD1 or TRBD2 (6 bases each). This CDR3 comprises 13 residues. V lost 8 bases, J lost 7 bases, and 18 bases lay in between. The CDR3 spells CASQTRGAWEQYF. In DNA form, the CDR3 reads TGTGCCAGCCAGACAAGGGGGGCTTGGGAGCAGTACTTC.

This clonotype was seen at least ten times. The J gene is TRBJ2-5, the V gene TRBV10-2; no firm D call. Germline V gene lookup returns CDR1 WSHSY and CDR2 SAAADI. The V end was cut by 8 bases, the J end by 5 bases, with 15 bases between. The CDR3 sequence is 13 residues long. The CDR3 sequence is CASGTTRRETQYF. The CDR3 DNA reads TGCGCCAGCGGCACCACGAGGCGGGAGACCCAGTACTTC.

In its sample, this clonotype was seen a few times. The chain recombines TRBV6-1 with TRBJ2-3; 14 bases align to TRBD2. Germline values: CDR1 MNHNS, CDR2 SASEGT. The CDR3 sequence is 17 residues long. J was trimmed by 1 base and V by 6 bases; bases with no gene match: 6. The CDR3 DNA reads TGTGCCAGCAGAGGACTAGCGGGAGGTTGGGGCACAGATACGCAGTATTTT. It is translated as CASRGLAGGWGTDTQYF.

This clonotype has only one observation. The rearrangement joins TRBV6-2 or TRBV6-3 to TRBJ2-6; D is undetermined. Trimming stripped 0 bases from V and 0 bases from J, with 27 bases between. In germline, CDR1 is MNHEY, CDR2 SVGEGT. The CDR3 extends over 23 amino acids. CDR3 bases: TGTGCCAGCAGTTACTCGATAGGGTCGGTCTTATCGGGTCGGTTCTCTGGGGCCAACGTCCTGACTTTC. This gives the protein CASSYSIGSVLSGRFSGANVLTF.

The chain carries TRBV20-1 and TRBJ1-5, with TRBD1 identical over 9 bases. CDR3 length: 15 amino acids. The ends lost 3 bases at V and 1 base at J; junction bases unmatched: 4. CDR1 and CDR2 from the germline V gene are DFQATT and SNEGSKA (reference sequence). As DNA, the CDR3 is TGCAGTGCTAGCGACAGGGGGGGGAGCAATCAGCCCCAGCATTTT. Translating it yields CSASDRGGSNQPQHF.